The clone carrying this TCR beta chain showed up just once. The data are from a study of blood T cell repertoires in COVID-19. Study in general: Sites across the United States, Italy and Spain contributed samples from acute and convalescent COVID-19. The cDNA or gDNA used as material had been derived from T cells, B-cell-depleted T cells, or PBMCs.

The method was immunoSEQ multiplex PCR; TCRdb's version includes in-frame clones alone and lacks a portion of them. The sample has hundreds of thousands of clones, about 90% seen once. Categorization into cohorts depended on clinical history that participants reported. Two negative PCRs, clearance, or symptom resolution had been documented for recovered Cohort 3 donors. Trimming removed 4 bases at V and 0 bases at J, with 14 bases between. Germline V gene sequence: CDR1 SGHKS, CDR2 YYEKEE (reference sequence). The CDR3 totals 16 residues. This sequence originates from a woman aged 25 to 39 who had recovered from COVID-19. Sequencing was performed on PBMCs or T cells enriched from blood (not recorded which). The V gene is TRBV5-5, the J gene TRBJ2-1, with D possibly being TRBD1 (5 bases). Written as DNA, the CDR3 is TGTGCCAGCAGCCACAATTTAGGGGCCTCCTACAATGAGCAGTTCTTC. Amino acids: CASSHNLGASYNEQFF.